This entry lists 27 T cell receptor beta chains sequenced from one sample in a study of cytomegalovirus exposure and HLA in healthy donors. Both 60 Vbeta primers and 13 Jbeta primers went into the PCR. Produced via immunoSEQ multiplex PCR; TCRdb's table is partial and in-frame only. The sample gives about 35,000 clones, 75% to 90% of which show up once; around 5.8% is in the top ten. The source material was PBMCs. These receptor sequences come from a male donor in good health and CMV-seronegative.

This chain joins TRBV18 and TRBJ2-7; D is ambiguous. The germline CDR1 and CDR2 sequences are KGHSH and LQKENI. V lost 0 bases to trimming and J lost 4 bases, with 10 bases between them. The CDR3 contains 14 residues. The CDR3 DNA reads as TGTGCCAGCTCACCACCTTTCGACACTTACGAGCAGTACTTC. This translates into CASSPPFDTYEQYF.

V usage is TRBV9 and J usage is TRBJ1-1; unclear D gene. Germline CDR1 SGDLS, CDR2 YYNGEE. The CDR3 runs to 17 residues. Trimming removed 3 bases at V and 1 base at J, with 19 bases between. CDR3 sequence reads: CASSAMIGRVGNTEAFF. CDR3 bases: TGTGCCAGCAGCGCCATGATAGGGAGGGTTGGGAACACTGAAGCTTTCTTT.

This clone has more than one count but fewer than ten. The chain links TRBV28 to TRBJ1-2, with TRBD1 as a possible D gene (5 bases). The germline V gene encodes CDR1 MDHEN and CDR2 SYDVKM. This CDR3 comprises 11 residues. V was trimmed by 7 bases and J by 4 bases, leaving 7 bases between them. Here the CDR3 DNA reads TGTGCCAGCACGGGGGGCTATGGCTACACCTTC. Its translation: CASTGGYGYTF.

CDR3: CASSTIPTEIGSPLHF. CDR3 DNA sequence: TGCGCCAGCAGCACCATCCCGACAGAGATTGGTTCACCCCTCCACTTT. This sequence joins TRBV5-1 and TRBJ1-6; the D gene is possibly TRBD1 (5 bases). The V and J ends lost 4 bases and 9 bases respectively, with 20 bases between them. Germline CDR1 reads SGHRS; CDR2 reads YFSETQ. The CDR3 is 16 amino acids.

The genes are TRBV5-1 and TRBJ1-2; a weak D match, TRBD1 (5 bases). This CDR3 is built from 13 residues. The ends were cut back, 4 bases at V and 4 bases at J, with 11 bases in the middle. Germline V gene data show CDR1 as SGHRS and CDR2 as YFSETQ. The CDR3 DNA follows: TGCGCCAGCAGCCGAACAGGCGTCTATGGCTACACCTTC. Its translation: CASSRTGVYGYTF.

The rearrangement joins TRBV30 to TRBJ2-2, with a possible D match to TRBD2 (6 bases). The CDR3 loop spans 13 amino acids. V lost 1 base, J lost 4 bases, and 7 bases lay in between. Germline CDR1 is GTSNPN and CDR2 is SVGIG (reference sequence). CDR3 loop: CAWSGLVTGELFF. The CDR3 nucleotides are TGTGCCTGGAGTGGACTAGTCACCGGGGAGCTGTTTTTT.

V usage is TRBV5-1 and J usage is TRBJ2-1; 8 bases align to TRBD2. CDR1 is SGHRS, CDR2 YFSETQ, per germline. The CDR3 is 15 amino acids. V lost 0 bases and J lost 9; bases outside the gene matches: 8. CDR3 region: CASSLAGLEVGEQFF. CDR3 DNA: TGCGCCAGCAGCTTGGCGGGACTAGAGGTCGGTGAGCAGTTCTTC.

The rearrangement links TRBV5-4 to TRBJ2-1; 13 positions agree with TRBD2. The V gene's germline CDR1 is SGHNT and CDR2 YYREEE (reference sequence). This CDR3 spans 14 amino acids. V lost 4 bases, J lost 7 bases, and 2 bases stayed unmatched. The CDR3 loop is CASSPGLAGNEQFF. In DNA, the CDR3 is TGTGCCAGCAGCCCGGGACTAGCGGGAAATGAGCAGTTCTTC.

The chain uses TRBV19 and TRBJ1-4; D is perhaps TRBD1 (5 bases). CDR1 LNHDA and CDR2 SQIVND come from the germline V gene (reference sequence). Deletions cut 3 bases from V and 8 bases from J, with 22 bases between. The CDR3 totals 17 residues. The CDR3 nucleotides are TGTGCCAGTAGTATTCTCGCCGGGACTACAATGGGGGAAAAACTGTTTTTT. This translates into CASSILAGTTMGEKLFF. Full variable domain (missing parts from reference TRBV19 and TRBJ1-4): DGGITQSPKYLFRKEGQNVTLSCEQNLNHDAMYWYRQDPGQGLRLIYYSQIVNDFQKGDIAEGYSVSREKKESFPLTVTSAQKNPTAFYLCASSILAGTTMGEKLFFGSGTQLSVL.

To note about this clone: One end of the junction fails to match germline, which may point to a read error. The gene calls are TRBV29-1 and TRBJ2-7, with D perhaps TRBD2 (6 bases). From germline, CDR1 is SQVTM and CDR2 ANQGSEA. The length of the CDR3 is 11 residues. The CDR3 nucleotides read TGCAGCGTTGTGGGGGGATCCGAGGAGTACTTC. It is translated as CSVVGGSEEYF.

Here the CDR3 DNA reads TGTGCCAGCGTGGGGGGTAACAGGTACTACGAGCAGTACTTC. This sequence encodes CASVGGNRYYEQYF. The rearrangement joins TRBV2 to TRBJ2-7, with a possible D match to TRBD2 (6 bases). This CDR3 region has 14 residues. V was trimmed by 8 bases and J by 3 bases, leaving 17 bases between them. Germline lookup yields CDR1 SNHLY and CDR2 FYNNEI.

The V call is TRBV27, the J call TRBJ2-1; D perhaps matches TRBD1 (6 bases). V was shortened by 0 bases and J by 0 bases, with 12 bases between the two germline ends. The CDR3 runs to 17 residues. The germline V gene has CDR1 MNHEY and CDR2 SMNVEV (reference sequence). This CDR3 is CASSLSQGRSSYNEQFF. For the CDR3, the DNA is TGTGCCAGCAGTTTATCACAGGGTAGGAGCTCCTACAATGAGCAGTTCTTC.

The V call is TRBV5-4, the J call TRBJ1-1, with D possibly TRBD1 on 5 matching bases. This CDR3 contains 14 residues. The ends were cut back, 4 bases at V and 1 base at J, with 11 bases in the middle. The germline V gene has CDR1 SGHNT and CDR2 YYREEE (reference sequence). The CDR3 bases are TGTGCCAGCAGCCCCTGGGGGGGGAACACTGAAGCTTTCTTT. Its translation: CASSPWGGNTEAFF.

The CDR3 bases are TGTGCCATCAGCAATGGAGGTATCGATACGCAGTATTTT. This codes for CAISNGGIDTQYF. The J gene is TRBJ2-3, the V gene TRBV10-3, with D tentatively TRBD2 (5 bases). The V end was cut by 6 bases, the J end by 6 bases, with 13 bases between. There are 13 residues in the CDR3. Germline V CDR1 and CDR2: ENHRY, SYGVKD.

The V gene is TRBV28, the J gene TRBJ1-5, with D unclear. This CDR3 has 14 residues. The V and J ends lost 2 bases and 3 bases respectively, with 8 bases between them. The V gene's germline CDR1 is MDHEN and CDR2 SYDVKM. CDR3 coding DNA: TGTGCCAGCAGTTTACCTATAGCCAATCAGCCCCAGCATTTT. Translating gives CASSLPIANQPQHF.

The chain joins TRBV6-1 to TRBJ2-1, with 12 bases matching TRBD2. The CDR3 contains 13 residues. Germline assignment: CDR1 MNHNS and CDR2 SASEGT. CDR3 in amino acids: CATRTSGTYEQFF. CDR3 DNA sequence: TGTGCTACTAGGACTAGCGGGACCTATGAGCAGTTCTTC.

V and J are TRBV2 and TRBJ1-2, with 9 bases fitting TRBD1. This CDR3 is 15 amino acids long. Germline V lookup: CDR1 SNHLY, CDR2 FYNNEI. Germline trimming cut 6 bases from V and 2 bases from J; bases unmatched to any gene: 7. The CDR3 sequence is CASSPQGQGNYGYTF. CDR3 sequence (DNA): TGTGCCAGCAGCCCCCAGGGACAGGGAAACTATGGCTACACCTTC. The whole variable domain, remainder taken from reference TRBV2 and TRBJ1-2, is EPEVTQTPSHQVTQMGQEVILRCVPISNHLYFYWYRQILGQKVEFLVSFYNNEISEKSEIFDDQFSVERPDGSNFTLKIRSTKLEDSAMYFCASSPQGQGNYGYTFGSGTRLTVV.

The V and J genes are TRBV28 and TRBJ1-2; 7 bases agree with TRBD1. V was clipped by 6 bases and J by 4 bases; unmatched bases: 2. CDR3 length: 12 residues. CDR1 MDHEN and CDR2 SYDVKM come from the germline V gene. CDR3 sequence: CASSRDSYGYTF. The DNA of the CDR3 is TGTGCCAGCAGCCGGGACAGCTATGGCTACACCTTC.

V and J are TRBV6-4 and TRBJ1-2, with D unresolved. Germline loops: CDR1 MRHNA, CDR2 SNTAGT. The CDR3 consists of 16 residues. V was trimmed by 10 bases and J by 3 bases, leaving 24 bases between them. For the CDR3, the DNA is TGTGCCACCCCAGATGACGGGGAAACCTCGCACTATGGCTACACCTTC. Its translation: CATPDDGETSHYGYTF.

This clone was recorded a few times. DNA for the CDR3: TGTGCCAGCAGCTTGGGCGTAACTGAAGCTTTCTTT. The encoded protein is CASSLGVTEAFF. The chain combines TRBV5-6 with TRBJ1-1; D not resolved. Trimming pared 0 bases from V and 5 bases from J, leaving 5 bases between. The length of the CDR3 is 12 residues. Germline values: CDR1 SGHDT, CDR2 YYEEEE.

The CDR3 region has the DNA TGTGCCAGCAGCCAGATCCCCCTGAGACAGAACTATGGCTACACCTTC. Translating it yields CASSQIPLRQNYGYTF. The J gene is TRBJ1-2, the V gene TRBV28; maybe TRBD1 (5 bases). Germline V CDR1 and CDR2: MDHEN, SYDVKM. V was pared by 6 bases and J by 2 bases, with 19 bases between. The length of the CDR3 is 16 residues.

The V gene is TRBV28, the J gene TRBJ2-7; no definite D call. The germline CDR1 and CDR2 sequences are MDHEN and SYDVKM. Deletions cut 2 bases from V and 3 bases from J, with 14 bases between. CDR3 length equals 15 residues. In DNA, the CDR3 is TGTGCCAGCAGTTTAGTGTCGACGGGTCGCTACGAGCAGTACTTC. Protein product: CASSLVSTGRYEQYF.

The chain employs TRBV9 and TRBJ2-4, with 13 bases that match TRBD2. V gave up 2 bases and J gave up 5 bases; unmatched junction bases: 4. The CDR3 length is 16 residues. Germline V gives CDR1 SGDLS, CDR2 YYNGEE. The CDR3: CASSVGLAGDQNIQYF. In nucleotides, the CDR3 is TGTGCCAGCAGCGTTGGACTAGCGGGAGATCAAAACATTCAGTACTTC. The full variable domain, rest sourced from reference TRBV9 and TRBJ2-4, is DSGVTQTPKHLITATGQRVTLRCSPRSGDLSVYWYQQSLDQGLQFLIQYYNGEERAKGNILERFSAQQFPDLHSELNLSSLELGDSALYFCASSVGLAGDQNIQYFGAGTRLSVL.

The gene calls are TRBV27 and TRBJ2-2; a possible D gene is TRBD1 (6 bases). The CDR3 runs to 20 residues. The germline gives CDR1 MNHEY, CDR2 SMNVEV (reference sequence). Deletions cut 0 bases from V and 0 bases from J, with 20 bases between. The CDR3 is CASSLSMGLGGSANTGELFF. Written as DNA, the CDR3 is TGTGCCAGCAGTTTATCGATGGGGTTAGGGGGAAGCGCGAACACCGGGGAGCTGTTTTTT.

The chain combines TRBV27 with TRBJ1-5; 8 bases line up with TRBD1. CDR3 length equals 14 residues. Trimming removed 2 bases from V and 6 bases from J; junction bases left unmatched: 3. Germline CDR1 MNHEY, CDR2 SMNVEV (reference sequence). CDR3 in amino acids: CASSLARGLQPQHF. CDR3 DNA sequence: TGTGCCAGCAGTTTAGCCAGGGGGCTTCAGCCCCAGCATTTT.

The V and J genes are TRBV30 and TRBJ1-4; no definite D call. V lost 4 bases and J 3 bases, leaving 6 bases between the germline ends. The CDR3 runs to 12 residues. Germline CDR1 reads GTSNPN; CDR2 reads SVGIG (reference sequence). DNA for the CDR3: TGTGCCTGGACAGATGCTAATGAAAAACTGTTTTTT. Translated, it gives CAWTDANEKLFF.

V is TRBV18 and J is TRBJ1-2; D may be TRBD1 (5 bases). The CDR3 has 15 residues. Trimming shortened V by 4 bases and J by 6 bases, and 18 bases separated the two germline ends. Per the germline V gene, CDR1 is KGHSH and CDR2 is LQKENI. The CDR3 region has the DNA TGTGCCAGCTCACTCCAGGAGGGCAGGGAAGATGGCTACACCTTC. Its protein product is CASSLQEGREDGYTF.